The 21 T cell receptor beta chains below were found in one sample sequenced in a study of read filtering for tumor transcriptome and immune sequencing. The library was built from 400 ng RNA with molecular barcoded adaptors for alpha/delta and beta/gamma chains. TCRdb recomputed calls from the reads with MiXCR, one row per CDR3 protein. The table shows tens of thousands of distinct CDR3 sequences, with approximately 19% occurring only once. Specimen: a population of CD138-negative cells sorted from bone marrow. These receptors originate from a donor aged 40 or older with multiple myeloma.

The genes are TRBV19 and TRBJ2-1; D is ambiguous. The germline V and J ends were trimmed by 5 bases and 4 bases, with 9 bases remaining between them. In germline, CDR1 is LNHDA, CDR2 SQIVND (reference sequence). The length of the CDR3 is 13 residues. CDR3 bases: TGTGCCAGTAGTTCTTACAGATACAATGAGCAGTTCTTC. Translated, it gives CASSSYRYNEQFF. Together with reference TRBV19 and TRBJ2-1, the CDR3 gives the full variable domain: DGGITQSPKYLFRKEGQNVTLSCEQNLNHDAMYWYRQDPGQGLRLIYYSQIVNDFQKGDIAEGYSVSREKKESFPLTVTSAQKNPTAFYLCASSSYRYNEQFFGPGTRLTVL.

This clonotype was counted ten times or more. The V gene is TRBV2, the J gene TRBJ2-1, with 10 bases matching TRBD2. Trimming cost V 7 bases and J 7 bases; bases outside gene matches: 7. The CDR3 contains 14 residues. Germline CDR1 is SNHLY and CDR2 is FYNNEI. CDR3: CASILAGVRNEQFF. CDR3 sequence (DNA): TGTGCCAGCATTCTAGCGGGAGTTAGGAATGAGCAGTTCTTC.

This chain joins TRBV20-1 and TRBJ2-2; TRBD2 aligns across 9 bases. Looked up from germline, CDR1 is DFQATT and CDR2 is SNEGSKA (reference sequence). The CDR3 consists of 15 residues. V lost 1 base, J lost 4 bases, and 4 bases stayed unmatched. The CDR3 reads CSARVAGGITGELFF. As DNA, the CDR3 is TGCAGTGCTAGAGTGGCGGGGGGGATCACCGGGGAGCTGTTTTTT.

There are many counts of this clonotype. V and J are TRBV27 and TRBJ1-6, with 10 bases aligning to TRBD1. Losses at the gene ends were 6 bases for V and 7 bases for J; bases not matched to a gene: 6. This CDR3 has 15 residues. CDR1 is MNHEY, CDR2 SMNVEV, per germline (reference sequence). This CDR3 is CASRGDRGLNSPLHF. The CDR3 coding sequence is TGTGCCAGCAGGGGGGACAGGGGATTGAATTCACCCCTCCACTTT.

This chain joins TRBV29-1 and TRBJ2-3; D remains ambiguous. The germline V and J ends were trimmed by 8 bases and 0 bases, with 12 bases remaining between them. Germline-derived CDR1 and CDR2 are SQVTM and ANQGSEA. The CDR3 length is 13 residues. CDR3 nucleotide sequence: TGCAGCTATCTCCGCTTGAGCACAGATACGCAGTATTTT. Translation: CSYLRLSTDTQYF.

The chain joins TRBV6-5 to TRBJ1-1, with D maybe TRBD1 (6 bases). Between the trimmed V and J ends, which lost 6 bases and 0 bases, there was a span of 11 bases. CDR1 and CDR2 (germline): MNHEY, SVGAGI. The CDR3 runs to 14 residues. CDR3 sequence: CASSQGTMNTEAFF. CDR3 sequence (DNA): TGTGCCAGCAGCCAAGGGACAATGAACACTGAAGCTTTCTTT.

This clonotype was picked up a small number of times. The junction departs from the called germline gene at one end, perhaps through a read error. The J gene is TRBJ2-7, the V gene TRBV4-1, with 8 bases aligning to TRBD1. Germline V gene data show CDR1 as MGHRA and CDR2 as YSYEKL. The CDR3 has 16 amino acids. This CDR3 reads CASSQVTGDNSYEQHF. The CDR3 bases are TGCGCCAGCAGCCAAGTGACAGGGGATAACTCCTACGAGCAGCACTTC.

This clonotype was counted ten times or more. The chain employs TRBV6-2 or TRBV6-3 and TRBJ1-1; D not certain. This CDR3 comprises 15 residues. Trimming shortened V by 5 bases and J by 0 bases, and 13 bases separated the two germline ends. Germline V lookup: CDR1 MNHEY, CDR2 SVGEGT. CDR3 coding DNA: TGTGCCAGCAGTCCGGCAGAGCCCATGAACACTGAAGCTTTCTTT. This translates into CASSPAEPMNTEAFF.

This clonotype was seen repeatedly, ten times or more. This chain uses TRBV28 with TRBJ2-7; 8 bases are a match to TRBD1. The CDR3 is 16 residues long. The germline CDR1 and CDR2 sequences are MDHEN and SYDVKM. V dropped 5 bases and J dropped 1; count of bases not matched to a gene: 10. The DNA of the CDR3 is TGTGCCAGCAGTGCCACCACGGGACAGGTTTCCTACGAGCAGTACTTC. Encoded protein: CASSATTGQVSYEQYF.

Only a few counts were recorded for this clonotype. The chain combines TRBV6-2 or TRBV6-3 with TRBJ1-1; D is unclear. Germline V gives CDR1 MNHEY, CDR2 SVGEGT. The ends were cut back, 2 bases at V and 5 bases at J, with 9 bases in the middle. The CDR3 consists of 13 residues. The CDR3 sequence: CASSYGEWTEAFF. Here the CDR3 DNA reads TGTGCCAGCAGTTACGGGGAATGGACTGAAGCTTTCTTT.

This clonotype was picked up a small number of times. The chain is built from TRBV7-9 and TRBJ2-5; TRBD2 agrees at 8 bases. Trimming removed 1 base from V and 5 bases from J; junction bases left unmatched: 6. The germline gives CDR1 SEHNR, CDR2 FQNEAQ (reference sequence). The CDR3 extends over 15 amino acids. The CDR3 here is CASSLVAGGRETQYF. The CDR3 nucleotides are TGTGCCAGCAGCTTAGTTGCGGGGGGCCGGGAGACCCAGTACTTC. Filled out from reference TRBV7-9 and TRBJ2-5, the complete variable domain reads DTGVSQNPRHKITKRGQNVTFRCDPISEHNRLYWYRQTLGQGPEFLTYFQNEAQLEKSRLLSDRFSAERPKGSFSTLEIQRTEQGDSAMYLCASSLVAGGRETQYFGPGTRLLVL.

Ten or more counts support this clonotype. The V and J genes are TRBV6-2 or TRBV6-3 and TRBJ1-1; possibly TRBD1 for D (5 bases). CDR3 length equals 14 residues. V gave up 2 bases and J gave up 3 bases, with 10 bases separating them. Germline CDR1 is MNHEY and CDR2 is SVGEGT. The chain's CDR3 is CASSYRGRDTEAFF. The CDR3 DNA reads as TGTGCCAGCAGTTACAGGGGCCGGGACACTGAAGCTTTCTTT.

This clonotype has at least ten counts. This chain joins TRBV7-3 and TRBJ2-1; 8 bases line up with TRBD1. CDR1 and CDR2 (germline): SGHTA, FQGTGA. V lost 5 bases and J lost 9; bases outside the gene matches: 9. The CDR3 has 14 residues. CDR3 bases: TGTGCCAGCAGCGTATGGACAGGGAGTAGTGAGCAGTTCTTC. Protein: CASSVWTGSSEQFF. Variable domain in full (rest from reference TRBV7-3 and TRBJ2-1): GAGVSQTPSNKVTEKGKYVELRCDPISGHTALYWYRQSLGQGPEFLIYFQGTGAADDSGLPNDRFFAVRPEGSVSTLKIQRTERGDSAVYLCASSVWTGSSEQFFGPGTRLTVL.

This clonotype was detected many times. The chain's CDR3 is CSGRDRSEQFF. The CDR3 coding sequence is TGCAGCGGTAGGGACAGAAGTGAGCAGTTCTTC. This chain links TRBV29-1 with TRBJ2-1, with 7 bases lining up with TRBD1. J gave up 9 bases and V 7 bases, and 6 bases lay outside the gene matches. Germline loops: CDR1 SQVTM, CDR2 ANQGSEA. CDR3 size: 11 residues.

This clonotype has just a few counts. This chain uses TRBV19 with TRBJ2-2; D is tentatively TRBD1 or TRBD2 (5 bases each). The CDR3 has 15 residues. The V gene lost 6 bases and the J gene lost 2 bases, with 13 bases spanning the gap. Germline CDR1 is LNHDA and CDR2 is SQIVND (reference sequence). The CDR3 nucleotides are TGTGCCAGTAGGGTCGGGACGGCAAACACCGGGGAGCTGTTTTTT. As protein: CASRVGTANTGELFF.

This clonotype was picked up many times. The chain employs TRBV20-1 and TRBJ2-3, with 10 bases identical to TRBD2. The V gene end was trimmed by 7 bases and the J gene end by 4 bases; junction bases not matched to a gene: 8. The CDR3 is made up of 14 amino acids. The germline gives CDR1 DFQATT, CDR2 SNEGSKA (reference sequence). CDR3 nucleotides: TGCAGTGTCCTAGCTCTAGCGGGAGCAGATACGCAGTATTTT. This sequence encodes CSVLALAGADTQYF.

A word on this clonotype: A much larger clonotype is one base distant, so this may be a read error. The chain couples TRBV29-1 to TRBJ2-1; D is possibly TRBD2 (5 bases). This CDR3 region has 15 residues. Germline lookup yields CDR1 SQVTM and CDR2 ANQGSEA. V was clipped by 8 bases and J by 0 bases, with 17 bases between them. Written as DNA, the CDR3 is TGCAGCATGGACTTCCCAACTTTCTCCTACAATGAGCAGTTCTTC. Translating gives CSMDFPTFSYNEQFF.

Turning to this clonotype: A much larger clone sits a single nucleotide away, making a read error possible. The chain uses TRBV29-1 and TRBJ1-4, with D possibly TRBD1 on 5 matching bases. In germline, CDR1 is SQVTM, CDR2 ANQGSEA. The length of the CDR3 is 13 residues. CDR3 sequence reads: CSVESGPNEKLLF. The CDR3 DNA follows: TGCAGCGTTGAATCGGGGCCGAATGAAAAACTGCTTTTT.

In its sample, this clonotype was seen many times. This rearrangement joins TRBV28 to TRBJ2-1; 10 bases are a match to TRBD1. Germline V gene sequence: CDR1 MDHEN, CDR2 SYDVKM. The CDR3 length is 16 residues. V trimming: 4 bases; J trimming: 7 bases; junction bases outside the gene matches: 10. CDR3 DNA: TGTGCCAGCAGTTCCCTCTCGGGACAGGGGAGGAATGAGCAGTTCTTC. Residues: CASSSLSGQGRNEQFF.

This clonotype was counted between two and nine times. J is TRBJ1-2 and V is TRBV20-1; 10 positions agree with TRBD1. V dropped 1 base and J dropped 5; count of bases not matched to a gene: 7. Germline loops: CDR1 DFQATT, CDR2 SNEGSKA (reference sequence). This CDR3 has 15 residues. The CDR3 here is CSARVWDRGYYGYTF. CDR3 nucleotide sequence: TGCAGTGCTAGAGTCTGGGACAGGGGATATTATGGCTACACCTTC.

This clonotype was counted many times. This chain joins TRBV30 and TRBJ1-2, with 8 bases lining up with TRBD1. Looked up from germline, CDR1 is GTSNPN and CDR2 is SVGIG (reference sequence). Unmatched junction bases numbered 13, after V lost 4 bases and J lost 6 bases. This CDR3 region has 15 residues. CDR3 in DNA: TGTGCCTGGATATTCAGGGGGCGTCGGGGAGATGGCTACACCTTC. This gives the protein CAWIFRGRRGDGYTF.